This T cell receptor (beta chain) originates from a study of shared clonotypes between healthy human individuals. Assay: immunoSEQ multiplex PCR; the TCRdb copy retains only in-frame clones and omits some. The table has millions of clones, 85% to 95% seen once. Points on this clone: The target antigen is unknown.

There were only Caucasian adults among the donors, and all lived in Nashville, Tennessee. Study-level points and caveats: What naive subsets generally showed was a larger estimated richness than memory subsets showed.

V was clipped by 0 bases and J by 0 bases, with 16 bases between them. The CDR3 extends over 18 amino acids. The germline CDR1 and CDR2 sequences are LGHNA and YNFKEQ. The receptor's source is a man between 18 and 35 years old in good health. Some clones in this sample may be carry-over from other donors' samples. Sequencing was performed on naive CD4+ T cells from PBMCs. The subset: CD45RA+ positively selected. The chain joins TRBV4-2 to TRBJ2-3; D call uncertain. The DNA of the CDR3 is TGTGCCAGCAGCCAAGAATGGGTCGGTCGATCCAGCACAGATACGCAGTATTTT. Translated: CASSQEWVGRSSTDTQYF.